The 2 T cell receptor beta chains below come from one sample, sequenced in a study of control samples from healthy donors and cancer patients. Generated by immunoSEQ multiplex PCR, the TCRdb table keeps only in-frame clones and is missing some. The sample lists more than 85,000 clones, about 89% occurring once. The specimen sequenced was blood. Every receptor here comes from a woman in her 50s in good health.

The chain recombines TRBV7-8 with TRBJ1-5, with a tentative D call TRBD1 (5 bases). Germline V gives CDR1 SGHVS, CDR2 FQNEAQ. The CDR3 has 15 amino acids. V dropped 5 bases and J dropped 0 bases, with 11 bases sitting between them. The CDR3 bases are TGTGCCAGCAGCCCGACAGTCAATAGCAATCAGCCCCAGCATTTT. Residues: CASSPTVNSNQPQHF.

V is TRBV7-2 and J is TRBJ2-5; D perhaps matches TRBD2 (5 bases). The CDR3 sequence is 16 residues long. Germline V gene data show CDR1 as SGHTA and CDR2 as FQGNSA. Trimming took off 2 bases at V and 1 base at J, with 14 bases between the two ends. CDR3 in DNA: TGTGCCAGCAGCTTATTTAGAGGAGGATTCCAAGAGACCCAGTACTTC. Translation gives CASSLFRGGFQETQYF.